A single sample gave rise to the 21 T cell receptor beta chains below, sequenced in a study of blood T cell repertoires in COVID-19. Method: immunoSEQ multiplex PCR; TCRdb's copy keeps in-frame clones and lacks some. Among approximately 140,000 clones listed, 70% to 90% were seen once. The sequencing input was peripheral blood. Receptors were obtained from a man aged 65-85 years with acute or convalescent COVID-19.

This chain joins TRBV11-2 and TRBJ2-3, with D maybe TRBD1 (6 bases). The V end was cut by 7 bases, the J end by 0 bases, with 11 bases between. The germline CDR1 and CDR2 sequences are SGHAT and FQNNGV. The CDR3 has 14 amino acids. In DNA, the CDR3 is TGTGCCAGCACGCGAACAGGGAGCACAGATACGCAGTATTTT. Its translation: CASTRTGSTDTQYF.

This clone was detected only once. This chain uses TRBV4-1 with TRBJ2-7; 8 nucleotides align to TRBD2. The ends lost 4 bases at V and 2 bases at J; junction bases unmatched: 4. The CDR3 contains 14 residues. Germline loops: CDR1 MGHRA, CDR2 YSYEKL. In nucleotides, the CDR3 is TGCGCCAGCAGCCCTCTAGCGGGCCCCTACGAGCAGTACTTC. Translating it yields CASSPLAGPYEQYF.

CDR3 bases: TGTGCCAGCAGCCGAGGGGGTGGGCAGTATTTT. It encodes CASSRGGGQYF. The chain carries TRBV7-2 and TRBJ2-3, with a tentative D call TRBD1 (6 bases). This CDR3 region has 11 residues. CDR1 and CDR2 from the germline V gene are SGHTA and FQGNSA. V lost 5 bases to trimming and J lost 11 bases, with 11 bases between them.

The chain combines TRBV29-1 with TRBJ2-1; 12 nucleotides match TRBD1. The CDR3 loop spans 15 amino acids. The V gene end was trimmed by 6 bases and the J gene end by 2 bases; junction bases not matched to a gene: 5. The germline V gene has CDR1 SQVTM and CDR2 ANQGSEA. CDR3 coding DNA: TGCAGCGTATCAAGGGACAGGGGGCCCTACAATGAGCAGTTCTTC. It is translated as CSVSRDRGPYNEQFF.

The CDR3 DNA reads TGTGCCAGCTCTCTGGGACTAGCGGGAGTTGAAGAGCAGTACTTC. Protein: CASSLGLAGVEEQYF. The chain joins TRBV18 to TRBJ2-7; TRBD2 matches at 14 bases. The CDR3 consists of 15 residues. Germline-derived CDR1 and CDR2 are KGHSH and LQKENI. V trimming: 6 bases; J trimming: 7 bases; junction bases outside the gene matches: 8.

The CDR3 sequence is CASSQDTPGNGYTF. CDR3 nucleotides: TGTGCCAGCAGCCAAGATACTCCAGGTAATGGCTACACCTTC. J is TRBJ1-2 and V is TRBV3-1 (or the pseudogene TRBV3-2); D remains ambiguous. The CDR3 consists of 14 residues. Per germline, CDR1 LGHDT and CDR2 YNNKEL (reference sequence). Trimming took 0 bases from V and 6 from J, leaving 11 bases between them.

V gene TRBV10-3 combines with J gene TRBJ1-2; D remains unclear. The germline V gene encodes CDR1 ENHRY and CDR2 SYGVKD. Trimming pared 2 bases from V and 0 bases from J, leaving 7 bases between. CDR3 size: 14 residues. The CDR3 DNA sequence: TGTGCCATCAGTGAGGCGGGAGCTAACTATGGCTACACCTTC. As protein: CAISEAGANYGYTF.

This clone has only a few counts. The chain has TRBV11-1 and TRBJ2-5; 15 bases agree with TRBD2. J gave up 7 bases and V 4 bases, and 7 bases lay outside the gene matches. The CDR3 runs 16 residues. CDR1 is SGHAT, CDR2 FQDESV, per germline (reference sequence). DNA for the CDR3: TGTGCCAGCAGCTCCGGACTAGCGGGAGGGCCGGTGACCCAGTACTTC. Translated, it gives CASSSGLAGGPVTQYF.

V is TRBV7-2 and J is TRBJ2-3; D gene uncertain. Looked up from germline, CDR1 is SGHTA and CDR2 is FQGNSA. This CDR3 has 14 amino acids. The V end lost 1 base, the J end lost 4 bases, and 9 bases lay between the germline ends. The CDR3 protein is CASSLGLKSDTQYF. The CDR3 DNA is TGTGCCAGCAGCTTAGGACTGAAATCAGATACGCAGTATTTT.

The chain links TRBV28 to TRBJ1-5; D might be TRBD1 (5 bases). Germline assignment: CDR1 MDHEN and CDR2 SYDVKM. V was clipped by 7 bases and J by 4 bases, with 20 bases between them. The CDR3 is made up of 16 amino acids. CDR3 sequence reads: CASTQSRTYRNQPQHF. The CDR3 coding sequence is TGTGCCAGCACCCAATCCCGGACATATAGAAATCAGCCCCAGCATTTT.

The chain uses TRBV5-1 and TRBJ2-2; possible D gene TRBD1, 5 bases. The CDR3 length is 14 residues. V dropped 3 bases and J dropped 7 bases, with 13 bases sitting between them. The germline CDR1 and CDR2 sequences are SGHRS and YFSETQ. Written as DNA, the CDR3 is TGCGCCAGCAGCTCCTTCAAACAGGACGGGGAGCTGTTTTTT. Translating gives CASSSFKQDGELFF.

V gene TRBV5-1 combines with J gene TRBJ2-1; D ambiguous. Germline V gene data show CDR1 as SGHRS and CDR2 as YFSETQ. With 2 bases removed from V and 6 bases from J, the gap between germline ends came to 9 bases. This CDR3 contains 13 residues. In DNA, the CDR3 is TGCGCCAGCAGCTTTCTAGAGGCCAATGAGCAGTTCTTC. Amino acid sequence: CASSFLEANEQFF.

The chain employs TRBV28 and TRBJ2-3, with TRBD2 matching over 12 bases. The CDR3 is 15 residues long. Germline V gene sequence: CDR1 MDHEN, CDR2 SYDVKM. V lost 5 bases, J lost 3 bases, and 3 bases stayed unmatched. In nucleotides, the CDR3 is TGTGCCAGCAGTCGACTAGCGGGAGCAACAGATACGCAGTATTTT. This sequence encodes CASSRLAGATDTQYF.

This chain links TRBV11-2 with TRBJ1-1; weak D call: TRBD1 (6 bases). Germline CDR1 SGHAT, CDR2 FQNNGV. The CDR3 is 14 amino acids. V shed 1 base and J shed 10 bases, with 16 bases lying between them. DNA of the CDR3: TGTGCCAGCAGCTTAGCGGGTCTTCCCAGGGGAGCTTTCTTT. Encoded protein: CASSLAGLPRGAFF.

The chain combines TRBV11-2 with TRBJ2-1; D gene uncertain. Germline CDR1 and CDR2: SGHAT and FQNNGV. The ends were cut back, 9 bases at V and 10 bases at J, with 22 bases in the middle. The CDR3 is 14 residues long. CDR3 in DNA: TGTGCCAGTCGATACATCCGGAGTATTGGAGAGCAGTTCTTC. Amino acids: CASRYIRSIGEQFF.

The V and J genes are TRBV18 and TRBJ2-5; 7 bases line up with TRBD1. There are 14 residues in the CDR3. V lost 7 bases to trimming and J lost 2 bases; unmatched junction nucleotides: 7. Per the germline V gene, CDR1 is KGHSH and CDR2 is LQKENI. CDR3 protein: CASFLPGQQETQYF. DNA for the CDR3: TGTGCCAGCTTCCTTCCGGGACAGCAAGAGACCCAGTACTTC. The full variable domain, in which reference TRBV18 and TRBJ2-5 provide the parts outside the CDR3, is NAGVMQNPRHLVRRRGQEARLRCSPMKGHSHVYWYRQLPEEGLKFMVYLQKENIIDESGMPKERFSAEFPKEGPSILRIQQVVRGDSAAYFCASFLPGQQETQYFGPGTRLLVL.

The CDR3 loop is CASSRTTGGPQPQHF. Here the CDR3 DNA reads TGTGCCAGCAGCCGGACGACAGGGGGGCCTCAGCCCCAGCATTTT. The genes are TRBV3-1 (or the pseudogene TRBV3-2) and TRBJ1-5; 9 nucleotides line up with TRBD1. The germline CDR1 and CDR2 sequences are LGHDT and YNNKEL (reference sequence). This CDR3 region has 15 residues. J was trimmed by 6 bases and V by 4 bases; bases with no gene match: 7.

This chain joins TRBV6-4 and TRBJ2-3; D gene unclear. V was pared by 7 bases and J by 6 bases, with 8 bases between. From germline, CDR1 is MRHNA and CDR2 SNTAGT. The CDR3 extends over 11 amino acids. CDR3 bases: TGTGCCAGCACTACCACGGATACGCAGTATTTT. Its translation is CASTTTDTQYF.

This clone was observed a single time. V usage is TRBV6-1 and J usage is TRBJ1-5; 8 nucleotides align to TRBD1. V lost 3 bases, J lost 1 base, and 2 bases stayed unmatched. CDR1 is MNHNS, CDR2 SASEGT, per germline. This CDR3 has 15 amino acids. The CDR3, as DNA: TGTGCCAGCAGTGACAGGGGGCTGAGCAATCAGCCCCAGCATTTT. Its protein is CASSDRGLSNQPQHF.

The chain has TRBV20-1 and TRBJ1-2; tentative D call: TRBD1 (5 bases). Germline CDR1 reads DFQATT; CDR2 reads SNEGSKA (reference sequence). The CDR3 length is 11 residues. Trimming pared 6 bases from V and 0 bases from J, leaving 5 bases between. CDR3 nucleotides: TGCAGTGCGACAGCTAACTATGGCTACACCTTC. Amino acid sequence: CSATANYGYTF.

The rearrangement links TRBV6-5 to TRBJ1-1; TRBD1 aligns across 7 bases. The germline gives CDR1 MNHEY, CDR2 SVGAGI. Germline trimming cut 6 bases from V and 1 base from J; bases unmatched to any gene: 5. The CDR3 has 14 residues. The CDR3 DNA follows: TGTGCCAGCAGCCCGACAGGGTCGAACACTGAAGCTTTCTTT. It translates to CASSPTGSNTEAFF.